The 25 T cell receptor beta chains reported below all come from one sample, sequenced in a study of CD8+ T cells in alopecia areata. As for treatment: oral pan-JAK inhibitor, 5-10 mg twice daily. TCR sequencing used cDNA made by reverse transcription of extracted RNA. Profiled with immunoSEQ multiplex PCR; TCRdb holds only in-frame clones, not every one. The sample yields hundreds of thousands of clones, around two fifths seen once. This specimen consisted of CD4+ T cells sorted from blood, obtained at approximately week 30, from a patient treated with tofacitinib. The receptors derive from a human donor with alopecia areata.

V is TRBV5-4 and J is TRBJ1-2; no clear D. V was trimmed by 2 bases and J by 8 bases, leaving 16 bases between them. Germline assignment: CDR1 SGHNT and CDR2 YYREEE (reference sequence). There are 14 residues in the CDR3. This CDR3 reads CASSFSIVVRGYTF. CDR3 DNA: TGTGCCAGCAGCTTTTCGATAGTGGTTCGGGGCTACACCTTC.

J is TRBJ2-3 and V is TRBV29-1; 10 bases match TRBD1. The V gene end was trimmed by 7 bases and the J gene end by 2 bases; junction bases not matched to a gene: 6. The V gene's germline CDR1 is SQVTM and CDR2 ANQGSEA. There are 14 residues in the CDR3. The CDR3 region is CSGRDRGATDTQYF. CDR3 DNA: TGCAGCGGCCGGGACAGGGGCGCCACAGATACGCAGTATTTT.

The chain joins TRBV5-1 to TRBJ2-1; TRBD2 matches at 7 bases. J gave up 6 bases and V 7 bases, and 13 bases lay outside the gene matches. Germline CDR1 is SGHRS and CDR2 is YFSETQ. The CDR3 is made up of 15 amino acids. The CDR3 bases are TGCGCCAGCTCCTACCCCAGCGGGGCCCTCAATGAGCAGTTCTTC. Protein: CASSYPSGALNEQFF. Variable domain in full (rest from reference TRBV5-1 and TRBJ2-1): KAGVTQTPRYLIKTRGQQVTLSCSPISGHRSVSWYQQTPGQGLQFLFEYFSETQRNKGNFPGRFSGRQFSNSRSEMNVSTLELGDSALYLCASSYPSGALNEQFFGPGTRLTVL.

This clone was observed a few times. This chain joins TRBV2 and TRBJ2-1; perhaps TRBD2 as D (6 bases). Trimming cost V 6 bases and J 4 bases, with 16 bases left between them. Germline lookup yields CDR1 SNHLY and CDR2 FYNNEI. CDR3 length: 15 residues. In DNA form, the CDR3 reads TGTGCCAGCAGGGTGGGACTCTCTTATTACAATGAGCAGTTCTTC. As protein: CASRVGLSYYNEQFF. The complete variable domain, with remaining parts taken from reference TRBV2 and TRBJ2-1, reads EPEVTQTPSHQVTQMGQEVILRCVPISNHLYFYWYRQILGQKVEFLVSFYNNEISEKSEIFDDQFSVERPDGSNFTLKIRSTKLEDSAMYFCASRVGLSYYNEQFFGPGTRLTVL.

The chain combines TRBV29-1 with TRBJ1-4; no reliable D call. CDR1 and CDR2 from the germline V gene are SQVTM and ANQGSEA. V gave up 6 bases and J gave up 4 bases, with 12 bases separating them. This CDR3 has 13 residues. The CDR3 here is CSVGTVFNEKLFF. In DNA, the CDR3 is TGCAGCGTCGGAACAGTTTTTAATGAAAAACTGTTTTTT.

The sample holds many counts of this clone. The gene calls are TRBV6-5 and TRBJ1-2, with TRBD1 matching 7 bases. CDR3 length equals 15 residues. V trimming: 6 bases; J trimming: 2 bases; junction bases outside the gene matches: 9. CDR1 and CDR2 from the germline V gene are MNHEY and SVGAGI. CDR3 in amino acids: CASRRLGDRNYGYTF. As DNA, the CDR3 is TGTGCCAGCAGGCGCCTCGGGGACAGAAACTATGGCTACACCTTC.

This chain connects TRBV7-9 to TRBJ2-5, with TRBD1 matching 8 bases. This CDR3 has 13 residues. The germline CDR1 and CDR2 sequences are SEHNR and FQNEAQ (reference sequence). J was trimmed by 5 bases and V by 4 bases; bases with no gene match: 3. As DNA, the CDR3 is TGTGCCAGCAGCTGGGGACAGGAGGAGACCCAGTACTTC. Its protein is CASSWGQEETQYF.

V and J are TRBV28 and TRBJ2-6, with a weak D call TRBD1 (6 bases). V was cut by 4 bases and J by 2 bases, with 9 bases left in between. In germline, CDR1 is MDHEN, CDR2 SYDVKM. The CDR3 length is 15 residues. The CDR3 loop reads CASSWAGAGANVLTF. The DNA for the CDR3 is TGTGCCAGCAGTTGGGCAGGGGCTGGGGCCAACGTCCTGACTTTC. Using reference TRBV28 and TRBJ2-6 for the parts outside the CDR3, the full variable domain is DVKVTQSSRYLVKRTGEKVFLECVQDMDHENMFWYRQDPGLGLRLIYFSYDVKMKEKGDIPEGYSVSREKKERFSLILESASTNQTSMYLCASSWAGAGANVLTFGAGSRLTVL.

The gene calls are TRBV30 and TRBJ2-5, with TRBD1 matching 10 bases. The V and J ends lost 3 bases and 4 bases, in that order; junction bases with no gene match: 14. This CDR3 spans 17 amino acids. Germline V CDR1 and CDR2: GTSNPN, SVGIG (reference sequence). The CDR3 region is CAWSPKTPDRGGETQYF. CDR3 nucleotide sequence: TGTGCCTGGAGCCCCAAAACCCCGGACAGGGGGGGAGAGACCCAGTACTTC.

The DNA of the CDR3 is TGTGCCAGCAGTGATGGGGGGATGAACACTGAAGCTTTCTTT. Amino acids: CASSDGGMNTEAFF. V gene TRBV6-1 combines with J gene TRBJ1-1; weak D call: TRBD1 (5 bases). From germline, CDR1 is MNHNS and CDR2 SASEGT. The CDR3 sequence is 14 residues long. Trimming pared 3 bases from V and 0 bases from J, leaving 8 bases between.

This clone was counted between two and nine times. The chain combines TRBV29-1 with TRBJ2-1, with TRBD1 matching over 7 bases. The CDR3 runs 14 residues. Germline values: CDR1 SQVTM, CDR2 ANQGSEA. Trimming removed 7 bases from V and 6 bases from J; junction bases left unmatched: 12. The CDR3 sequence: CSAMGQLISNEQFF. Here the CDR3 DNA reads TGCAGCGCTATGGGACAGTTGATAAGCAATGAGCAGTTCTTC.

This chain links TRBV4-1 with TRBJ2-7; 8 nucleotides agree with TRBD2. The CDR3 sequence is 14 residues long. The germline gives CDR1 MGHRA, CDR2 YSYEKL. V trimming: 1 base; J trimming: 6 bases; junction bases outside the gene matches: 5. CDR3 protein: CASSQVGLGSEQYF. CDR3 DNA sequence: TGCGCCAGCAGCCAAGTGGGACTAGGGAGCGAGCAGTACTTC.

CDR3 residues: CASSLGIWGADEQYF. The CDR3 region has the DNA TGTGCCAGCAGCTTGGGAATATGGGGGGCCGACGAGCAGTACTTC. The chain is built from TRBV7-3 and TRBJ2-7; D tentatively fits TRBD1 or TRBD2 (6 bases each). The V gene lost 3 bases and the J gene lost 5 bases, with 17 bases spanning the gap. The CDR3 runs to 15 residues. Germline CDR1 and CDR2: SGHTA and FQGTGA.

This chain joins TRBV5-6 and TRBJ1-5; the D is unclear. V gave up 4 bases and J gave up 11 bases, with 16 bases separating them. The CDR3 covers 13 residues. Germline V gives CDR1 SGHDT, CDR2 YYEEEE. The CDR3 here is CASSRSSGASQHF. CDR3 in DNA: TGTGCCAGCAGCAGGTCCTCGGGCGCGTCCCAGCATTTT.

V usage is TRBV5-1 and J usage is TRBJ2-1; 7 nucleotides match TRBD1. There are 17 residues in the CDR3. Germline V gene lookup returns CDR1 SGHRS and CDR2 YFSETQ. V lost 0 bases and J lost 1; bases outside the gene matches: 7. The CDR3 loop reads CASSLAHLTGSYNEQFF. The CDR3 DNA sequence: TGCGCCAGCAGCTTGGCCCACCTGACAGGGTCCTACAATGAGCAGTTCTTC.

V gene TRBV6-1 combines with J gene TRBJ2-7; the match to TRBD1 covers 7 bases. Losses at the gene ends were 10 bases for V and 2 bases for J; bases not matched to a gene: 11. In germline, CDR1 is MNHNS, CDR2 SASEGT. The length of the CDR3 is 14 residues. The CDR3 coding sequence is TGTGCCATTAGGGAGCGGCAGGGGGCCTACGAGCAGTACTTC. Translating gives CAIRERQGAYEQYF.

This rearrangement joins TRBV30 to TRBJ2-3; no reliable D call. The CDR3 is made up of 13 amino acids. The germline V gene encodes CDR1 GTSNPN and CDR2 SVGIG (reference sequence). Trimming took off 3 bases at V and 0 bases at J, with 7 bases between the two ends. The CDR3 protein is CAWSDWSTDTQYF. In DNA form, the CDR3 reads TGTGCCTGGAGCGACTGGAGCACAGATACGCAGTATTTT.

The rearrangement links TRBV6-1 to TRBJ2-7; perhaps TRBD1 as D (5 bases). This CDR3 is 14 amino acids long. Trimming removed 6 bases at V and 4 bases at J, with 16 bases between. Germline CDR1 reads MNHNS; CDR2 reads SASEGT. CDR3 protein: CASRWAGPGYEQYF. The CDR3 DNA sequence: TGTGCCAGCAGGTGGGCAGGGCCGGGTTACGAGCAGTACTTC.

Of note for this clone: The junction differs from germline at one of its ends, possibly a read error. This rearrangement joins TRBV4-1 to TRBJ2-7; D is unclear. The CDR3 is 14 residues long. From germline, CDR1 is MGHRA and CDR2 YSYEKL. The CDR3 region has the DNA TGCGCCTGCAGACCGCAGCTCAGCTCCTACGAGCAGTACTTC. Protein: CACRPQLSSYEQYF.

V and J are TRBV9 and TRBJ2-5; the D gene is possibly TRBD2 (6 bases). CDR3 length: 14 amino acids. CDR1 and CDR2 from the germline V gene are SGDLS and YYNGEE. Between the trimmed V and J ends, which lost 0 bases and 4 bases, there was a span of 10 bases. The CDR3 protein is CASSVETAGETQYF. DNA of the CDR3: TGTGCCAGCAGCGTAGAAACAGCGGGAGAGACCCAGTACTTC.

In DNA, the CDR3 is TGTGCCACCAGCGGACCCCGTACTTCCTACAATGAGCAGTTCTTC. This encodes CATSGPRTSYNEQFF. The chain links TRBV15 to TRBJ2-1; D call uncertain. Trimming cost V 5 bases and J 1 base, with 12 bases left between them. Germline loops: CDR1 LNHNV, CDR2 YYDKDF (reference sequence). This CDR3 contains 15 residues.

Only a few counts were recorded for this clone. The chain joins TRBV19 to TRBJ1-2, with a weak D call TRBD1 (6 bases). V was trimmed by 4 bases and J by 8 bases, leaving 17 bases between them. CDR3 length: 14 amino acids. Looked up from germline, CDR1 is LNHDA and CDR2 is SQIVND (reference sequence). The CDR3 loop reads CASSNSRDTAGYTF. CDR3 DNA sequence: TGTGCCAGTAGTAACTCCCGGGACACCGCGGGCTACACCTTC.

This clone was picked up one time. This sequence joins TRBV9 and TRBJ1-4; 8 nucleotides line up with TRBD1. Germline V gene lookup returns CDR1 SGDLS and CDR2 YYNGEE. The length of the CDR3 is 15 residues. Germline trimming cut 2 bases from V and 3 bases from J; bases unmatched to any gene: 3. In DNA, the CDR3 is TGTGCCAGCAGCGTTTCGACAGGGGCTAATGAAAAACTGTTTTTT. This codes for CASSVSTGANEKLFF.

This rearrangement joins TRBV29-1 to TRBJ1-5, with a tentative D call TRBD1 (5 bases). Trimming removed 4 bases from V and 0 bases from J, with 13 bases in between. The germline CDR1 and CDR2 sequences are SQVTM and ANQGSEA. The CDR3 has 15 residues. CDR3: CSVGEGADSNQPQHF. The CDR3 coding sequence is TGCAGCGTTGGGGAAGGGGCGGATAGCAATCAGCCCCAGCATTTT.

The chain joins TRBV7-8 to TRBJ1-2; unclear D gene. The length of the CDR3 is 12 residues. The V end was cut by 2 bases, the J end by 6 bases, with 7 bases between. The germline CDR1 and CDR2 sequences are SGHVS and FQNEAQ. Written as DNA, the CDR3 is TGTGCCAGCAGCTTAACCGGGGATGGCTACACCTTC. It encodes CASSLTGDGYTF.